The clone carrying this TCR beta chain was counted between two and nine times. Antigen unknown. CDR3 regions were amplified by Arm-PCR using iRepertoire HTBI primers to build TCR beta libraries. TCRdb passed the multiplex PCR reads through MiXCR, listing each CDR3 protein once. This sample yields about 460,000 distinct CDR3 sequences, of which around 15% are seen a single time; more than 15% belongs to the top ten. This specimen comes from a study of regulatory T cells in long-lasting Graves disease. Notes on the study in general: Exclusively peripheral blood, rather than thyroid tissue, was studied.

Stated time point: newly diagnosed GD, antithyroid drugs for less than 3 months. Isolated PBMC RNA provided the starting material for the TCR library. The patients included were those that came from an endocrinology department in Xi'an, China. These same data were also listed under a study on T cells in Graves' hyperthyroidism and ophthalmopathy. According to that study: A set of HTBI primers served as the primers for a first-round RT-PCR of the TCR CDR3.

This specimen was peripheral blood mononuclear cells (PBMCs), taken at new diagnosis, from a patient treated with antithyroid drugs. The receptor's source is a woman between 50 and 59 years old with Graves disease.

The DNA for the CDR3 is TGTGCCAGCAGTGAAGCACCAGGGGGCCGAGTCGAGCAGTACTTC. Amino acid sequence: CASSEAPGGRVEQYF. The V and J genes are TRBV6-1 and TRBJ2-7; 8 nucleotides line up with TRBD1. This CDR3 has 15 amino acids. The trim removed 0 bases at V and 6 bases at J, leaving 7 bases unmatched. Germline V gene data show CDR1 as MNHNS and CDR2 as SASEGT.